This T cell receptor beta chain appears in the sequencing data of a study of shared clonotypes between healthy human individuals. The study's findings and limits: Clonotypes which were not shared had lower generation probabilities than clonotypes that all four donors shared.

In the naive CD8 group, cells lacked CD45RO and were positively selected for CCR7, so terminally differentiated effector memory CD45RA+ cells were left out. Using immunoSEQ multiplex PCR, the repertoire was profiled, and TCRdb retains in-frame clones only, with some absent. This sample has about 1,900,000 clones, with 85% to 95% found just once. This CDR3 contains 19 residues. Germline V gene sequence: CDR1 MDHEN, CDR2 SYDVKM. Losses at the gene ends were 5 bases for V and 0 bases for J; bases not matched to a gene: 16. Comments on this clone: Its antigen is currently unknown.

The sample taken for sequencing was naive CD8+ T cells sorted from blood. This sequence originates from a man younger than 35 in good health. V usage is TRBV28 and J usage is TRBJ1-5; 7 bases map to TRBD1. The DNA for the CDR3 is TGTGCCAGCAGTCCGTATCCGGGACAGCTCCATTATAGCAATCAGCCCCAGCATTTT. Its translation is CASSPYPGQLHYSNQPQHF.